This T cell receptor beta chain was identified during a study of OX40 agonist ivuxolimab in advanced cancers. Only in-frame clones appear in the TCRdb table, and some are missing; sequencing was by immunoSEQ multiplex PCR. The data contain 41,000 or so clones, approximately 82% of them singletons. The V gene's germline CDR1 is SEHNR and CDR2 FQNEAQ (reference sequence). The CDR3 runs 17 residues. V lost 2 bases, J lost 4 bases, and 10 bases stayed unmatched. The sequenced sample was CD4+ or CD8+ T cells sorted from blood, obtained in a trial of the OX40 agonist ivuxolimab. V usage is TRBV7-9 and J usage is TRBJ2-1, with 8 bases fitting TRBD2. The TCR comes from an adult with an advanced solid tumor such as melanoma, head and neck, liver or kidney cancer. CDR3 region: CASSLLKTGGPYNEQFF. DNA for the CDR3: TGTGCCAGCAGCTTATTGAAAACGGGAGGGCCTTACAATGAGCAGTTCTTC.